Sequencing of this T cell receptor (beta chain) was carried out in a study of blood T cell repertoires in COVID-19. At the level of the study: Samples representing acute and convalescent COVID-19 were sourced from the United States, Italy and Spain. PBMCs, B-cell-depleted T cells, or T cells provided the cDNA or gDNA that made up the material.

Under the authors' procedure: Amplified reference gene primers provided the basis for estimating nucleated cell counts. This table comes from immunoSEQ multiplex PCR, and its TCRdb copy is limited to in-frame clones, with some not included. V, J and clone size were drawn from that table, and D and trimming were deduced from the DNA. Of some 120,000 clones in the sample, around 76% were seen once. Germline lookup yields CDR1 SNHLY and CDR2 FYNNEI. There are 14 residues in the CDR3. Unmatched junction bases numbered 12, after V lost 7 bases and J lost 7 bases. The chain employs TRBV2 and TRBJ1-1, with 7 bases matching TRBD1. The specimen sequenced was peripheral blood. The TCR originated in a man between 60 and 75 years old with acute or convalescent COVID-19. The CDR3 loop reads CASTFSEGGNEAFF. The DNA for the CDR3 is TGTGCCAGCACCTTCTCTGAAGGGGGCAATGAAGCTTTCTTT.